Presented here are 29 T cell receptor beta chains from one specimen sequenced in a study of T cell changes during pregnancy in multiple sclerosis. Clones were read by immunoSEQ multiplex PCR, and TCRdb kept only the in-frame ones, dropping some. Among tens of thousands of clones listed, 88% were seen once. The sequences come from CD4+ T cells from peripheral blood mononuclear cells, collected in the first trimester of pregnancy. Every receptor here comes from a female donor in good health, enrolled as a control in a pregnancy study.

The chain joins TRBV6-4 to TRBJ2-5, with D tentatively TRBD2 (6 bases). V was trimmed by 1 base and J by 2 bases, leaving 20 bases between them. Looked up from germline, CDR1 is MRHNA and CDR2 is SNTAGT. CDR3 length equals 18 residues. CDR3 sequence: CASSDLNLGLTDQETQYF. For the CDR3, the DNA is TGTGCCAGCAGTGACTTAAATCTGGGACTTACCGATCAAGAGACCCAGTACTTC.

The chain recombines TRBV11-3 with TRBJ2-3; 10 bases line up with TRBD2. V was pared by 5 bases and J by 5 bases, with 10 bases of the junction left unmatched. CDR1 and CDR2 (germline): SGHNT, YENEEA. CDR3 size: 16 residues. The CDR3 DNA reads TGTGCCAGCAGCACTCAGCGGGGGGGCCGTCAAGATACGCAGTATTTT. This translates into CASSTQRGGRQDTQYF. Complete variable domain (other parts from reference TRBV11-3 and TRBJ2-3): EAGVVQSPRYKIIEKKQPVAFWCNPISGHNTLYWYLQNLGQGPELLIRYENEEAVDDSQLPKDRFSAERLKGVDSTLKIQPAELGDSAVYLCASSTQRGGRQDTQYFGPGTRLTVL.

The chain employs TRBV18 and TRBJ1-4, with D hard to call. V lost 1 base and J 5 bases, leaving 11 bases between the germline ends. CDR1 is KGHSH, CDR2 LQKENI, per germline. This CDR3 region has 15 residues. The CDR3 here is CASSPHRGKNEKLFF. DNA of the CDR3: TGTGCCAGCTCACCACACCGGGGAAAGAATGAAAAACTGTTTTTT. Complete variable domain (other parts from reference TRBV18 and TRBJ1-4): NAGVMQNPRHLVRRRGQEARLRCSPMKGHSHVYWYRQLPEEGLKFMVYLQKENIIDESGMPKERFSAEFPKEGPSILRIQQVVRGDSAAYFCASSPHRGKNEKLFFGSGTQLSVL.

In its sample, this clone was seen once. This rearrangement joins TRBV18 to TRBJ2-2; TRBD1 is a possible D gene (6 bases). The germline V and J ends were trimmed by 1 base and 6 bases, with 6 bases remaining between them. There are 13 residues in the CDR3. In germline, CDR1 is KGHSH, CDR2 LQKENI. The CDR3 loop reads CASSPQGAGELFF. CDR3 coding DNA: TGTGCCAGCTCACCACAGGGGGCCGGGGAGCTGTTTTTT.

The chain employs TRBV5-1 and TRBJ2-5; D call uncertain. Germline CDR1 reads SGHRS; CDR2 reads YFSETQ. V was trimmed by 5 bases and J by 2 bases, leaving 13 bases between them. This CDR3 contains 14 residues. CDR3 region: CASSYGHRQETQYF. The CDR3 DNA is TGCGCCAGCAGTTACGGTCATAGACAAGAGACCCAGTACTTC.

This clone has more than one count but fewer than ten. This chain connects TRBV4-1 to TRBJ1-3; D gene uncertain. Deletions cut 2 bases from V and 1 base from J, with 3 bases between. The CDR3 totals 13 residues. The germline gives CDR1 MGHRA, CDR2 YSYEKL. The CDR3 DNA is TGCGCCAGCAGCCAACAATCTGGAAACACCATATATTTT. It encodes CASSQQSGNTIYF.

This clone was counted between two and nine times. The V gene is TRBV19, the J gene TRBJ1-6, with 9 bases fitting TRBD1. Germline loops: CDR1 LNHDA, CDR2 SQIVND (reference sequence). The V segment lost 5 bases and the J segment 8 bases; nucleotides outside the gene matches: 10. This CDR3 has 16 amino acids. CDR3 amino acids: CASSPRTGARYSPLHF. CDR3 coding DNA: TGTGCCAGTAGTCCCCGGACAGGGGCGCGGTATTCACCCCTCCACTTT.

For the CDR3, the DNA is TGTGCCAGCAGCTTGGGCGGTAGCTCCTACAATGAGCAGTTCTTC. As protein: CASSLGGSSYNEQFF. The chain employs TRBV5-6 and TRBJ2-1, with D hard to call. Trimming shortened V by 0 bases and J by 0 bases, and 7 bases separated the two germline ends. Germline V lookup: CDR1 SGHDT, CDR2 YYEEEE. The length of the CDR3 is 15 residues.

The rearrangement links TRBV6-6 to TRBJ1-2; no clear D gene. This CDR3 comprises 11 residues. Looked up from germline, CDR1 is MNHNY and CDR2 is SVGAGI (reference sequence). Between the trimmed V and J ends, which lost 5 bases and 4 bases, there was a span of 5 bases. For the CDR3, the DNA is TGTGCCAGCAGTCCAGGCTATGGCTACACCTTC. This translates into CASSPGYGYTF.

The J gene is TRBJ2-7, the V gene TRBV13; a possible D gene is TRBD1 (5 bases). CDR1 PRHDT and CDR2 FYEKMQ come from the germline V gene (reference sequence). V lost 2 bases to trimming and J lost 3 bases, with 8 bases between them. The CDR3 has 13 amino acids. For the CDR3, the DNA is TGTGCCAGCAGCTTAAGGGGTGGCTACGAGCAGTACTTC. This encodes CASSLRGGYEQYF.

The chain is built from TRBV18 and TRBJ1-2; 10 bases match TRBD1. This CDR3 region has 14 residues. Trimming at V came to 3 bases and at J to 5 bases, leaving 3 bases not matched to a gene. From germline, CDR1 is KGHSH and CDR2 LQKENI. The CDR3 DNA reads TGTGCCAGCTCACCTGGGACAGGGGTGTATGGCTACACCTTC. This translates into CASSPGTGVYGYTF.

This clone has a single count. This chain connects TRBV30 to TRBJ2-2; TRBD2 matches at 14 bases. From germline, CDR1 is GTSNPN and CDR2 SVGIG (reference sequence). CDR3 length: 20 amino acids. V lost 0 bases, J lost 6 bases, and 15 bases stayed unmatched. The CDR3 DNA reads as TGTGCCTGGAGTGTACGACTAGCGGGGGGGCATTCATCGGTCCCCGGGGAGCTGTTTTTT. Its protein product is CAWSVRLAGGHSSVPGELFF.

V usage is TRBV21-1 and J usage is TRBJ2-7; the table's D call of TRBD2 was not tested on the DNA. TRBV21-1 is assigned pseudogene status. There are 15 residues in the CDR3. The DNA of the CDR3 is TGTGCCAGCAGCAAAACTTGCCCCGTAACCTACGAGCAGTACTTC. Protein product: CASSKTCPVTYEQYF.

The chain has TRBV6-5 and TRBJ1-4; TRBD1 aligns across 8 bases. V lost 6 bases and J lost 7; bases outside the gene matches: 7. The CDR3 runs to 14 residues. Germline lookup yields CDR1 MNHEY and CDR2 SVGAGI. The CDR3, as DNA: TGTGCCAGCAGCTCAGGGGGCGGGATTGAAAAACTGTTTTTT. Its protein product is CASSSGGGIEKLFF.

V usage is TRBV2 and J usage is TRBJ2-2, with TRBD2 identical over 8 bases. The CDR3 runs to 19 residues. Germline CDR1 is SNHLY and CDR2 is FYNNEI. With 0 bases clipped from V and 3 bases from J, the junction kept 12 bases outside the gene matches. CDR3 DNA: TGTGCCAGCAGTGAAGCGGACCTTGCAGGCGGGAGGTACACCGGGGAGCTGTTTTTT. Translated, it gives CASSEADLAGGRYTGELFF. Full variable domain (rest looked up from reference TRBV2 and TRBJ2-2): EPEVTQTPSHQVTQMGQEVILRCVPISNHLYFYWYRQILGQKVEFLVSFYNNEISEKSEIFDDQFSVERPDGSNFTLKIRSTKLEDSAMYFCASSEADLAGGRYTGELFFGEGSRLTVL.

The CDR3 DNA is TGTGCTAGTGGTTTGACGGGTTACTCCTACGAGCAGTACTTC. This codes for CASGLTGYSYEQYF. The rearrangement uses TRBV12-5 and TRBJ2-7; D gene uncertain. Trimming removed 2 bases at V and 0 bases at J, with 8 bases between. This CDR3 spans 14 amino acids. Germline V gene data show CDR1 as LGHNT and CDR2 as FRNRAP.

Remarks on this clone: The sample holds other DNA sequences that translate to the same CDR3. The chain combines TRBV7-3 with TRBJ1-6, with D possibly matching TRBD1 (5 bases). The CDR3 is made up of 14 amino acids. CDR1 and CDR2 from the germline V gene are SGHTA and FQGTGA. Deletions cut 3 bases from V and 9 bases from J, with 12 bases between. This chain's CDR3 is CASSFDSISSPLHF. The DNA of the CDR3 is TGTGCCAGCAGCTTCGACAGTATCTCTTCACCCCTCCACTTT.

This clone has only one observation. The V call is TRBV11-3, the J call TRBJ2-3, with D unresolved. CDR1 and CDR2 (germline): SGHNT, YENEEA. V was pared by 1 base and J by 0 bases, with 5 bases between. The CDR3 runs 14 residues. CDR3 sequence: CASSLVSSTDTQYF. The DNA of the CDR3 is TGTGCCAGCAGCTTAGTTTCTAGCACAGATACGCAGTATTTT. The full variable domain, with the rest looked up from reference TRBV11-3 and TRBJ2-3, is EAGVVQSPRYKIIEKKQPVAFWCNPISGHNTLYWYLQNLGQGPELLIRYENEEAVDDSQLPKDRFSAERLKGVDSTLKIQPAELGDSAVYLCASSLVSSTDTQYFGPGTRLTVL.

This clone has more than one count but fewer than ten. CDR3 sequence (DNA): TGTGCCTGGAGTGAAAAATGGACAGCGGAGAACACTGAAGCTTTCTTT. Translation gives CAWSEKWTAENTEAFF. V gene TRBV30 combines with J gene TRBJ1-1; a weak D match, TRBD1 (6 bases). This CDR3 has 16 amino acids. The germline V and J ends were trimmed by 1 base and 1 base, with 16 bases remaining between them. CDR1 GTSNPN and CDR2 SVGIG come from the germline V gene (reference sequence).

The genes are TRBV9 and TRBJ2-7, with D possibly TRBD1 on 5 matching bases. The CDR3 length is 14 residues. The V gene lost 1 base and the J gene lost 1 base, with 9 bases spanning the gap. Germline CDR1 is SGDLS and CDR2 is YYNGEE. CDR3 in DNA: TGTGCCAGCAGCGTAACCCCAGGGTCCTACGAGCAGTACTTC. Translation: CASSVTPGSYEQYF. The full variable domain, in which reference TRBV9 and TRBJ2-7 provide the parts outside the CDR3, is DSGVTQTPKHLITATGQRVTLRCSPRSGDLSVYWYQQSLDQGLQFLIQYYNGEERAKGNILERFSAQQFPDLHSELNLSSLELGDSALYFCASSVTPGSYEQYFGPGTRLTVT.

V gene TRBV5-4 combines with J gene TRBJ1-2; possible D gene TRBD1, 6 bases. Trimming removed 4 bases at V and 4 bases at J, with 14 bases between. The CDR3 extends over 14 amino acids. Germline V gene data show CDR1 as SGHNT and CDR2 as YYREEE (reference sequence). DNA for the CDR3: TGTGCCAGCAGCCCCCCGGGACAATTCTATGGCTACACCTTC. Its translation is CASSPPGQFYGYTF.

This clone was recorded once. The CDR3 nucleotides read TGTGCCAGCAGCTTGGGCGGCAGGAGGATTGATGAGCAGTTCTTC. Its translation: CASSLGGRRIDEQFF. The J gene is TRBJ2-1, the V gene TRBV11-1; D is possibly TRBD2 (5 bases). V was pared by 3 bases and J by 8 bases, with 17 bases between. The germline gives CDR1 SGHAT, CDR2 FQDESV (reference sequence). CDR3 size: 15 residues. Based on the CDR3 plus reference TRBV11-1 and TRBJ2-1, the full variable domain is EAEVAQSPRYKITEKSQAVAFWCDPISGHATLYWYRQILGQGPELLVQFQDESVVDDSQLPKDRFSAERLKGVDSTLKIQPAELGDSAMYLCASSLGGRRIDEQFFGPGTRLTVL.

The CDR3 loop reads CASSFKRENTEAFF. CDR3 sequence (DNA): TGTGCCAGCAGCTTTAAGCGGGAGAACACTGAAGCTTTCTTT. The rearrangement links TRBV9 to TRBJ1-1; D uncertain. Trimming shortened V by 4 bases and J by 1 base, and 11 bases separated the two germline ends. Germline assignment: CDR1 SGDLS and CDR2 YYNGEE. The CDR3 consists of 14 residues.

This rearrangement joins TRBV4-3 to TRBJ1-2, with D uncertain. Germline CDR1 reads LGHNA; CDR2 reads YSLEER. Trimming removed 6 bases from V and 4 bases from J, with 12 bases in between. The CDR3 runs to 13 residues. The DNA for the CDR3 is TGCGCCAGCAGACCAGCGGGGAGCTATGGCTACACCTTC. This sequence encodes CASRPAGSYGYTF.

The chain is built from TRBV9 and TRBJ2-3; 10 bases line up with TRBD1. Trimming took 3 bases from V and 3 from J; bases not matched to a gene: 1. Germline values: CDR1 SGDLS, CDR2 YYNGEE. The CDR3 contains 14 residues. The CDR3: CASSGGQGTDTQYF. As DNA, the CDR3 is TGTGCCAGCAGCGGGGGACAGGGGACAGATACGCAGTATTTT.

The rearrangement uses TRBV4-3 and TRBJ2-1; 11 bases agree with TRBD2. The V segment lost 1 base and the J segment 12 bases; nucleotides outside the gene matches: 5. CDR1 and CDR2 (germline): LGHNA, YSLEER. The CDR3 runs to 14 residues. CDR3 nucleotide sequence: TGCGCCAGCAGCCAAGGGGGGACTAGCGGCGTGCAGTTCTTC. The encoded protein is CASSQGGTSGVQFF.

As for this clone: The junction departs from germline at one end; a sequencing error may be responsible. Other DNA sequences in the same sample also yield this CDR3. This chain uses TRBV30 with TRBJ2-1; 12 nucleotides align to TRBD2. Germline V gives CDR1 GTSNPN, CDR2 SVGIG (reference sequence). The length of the CDR3 is 16 residues. The CDR3 spells CAWSVLSSGGAVEQFF. DNA of the CDR3: TGCGCCTGGAGTGTGCTTTCTAGCGGGGGGGCCGTTGAGCAGTTCTTC.

CDR3 nucleotide sequence: TGTGCCAGCAGTTACAGGGAGGCCTACGAGCAGTACTTC. Translating it yields CASSYREAYEQYF. V and J are TRBV6-5 and TRBJ2-7; D is perhaps TRBD2 (6 bases). V gave up 2 bases and J gave up 2 bases, with 7 bases separating them. The CDR3 runs to 13 residues. Germline V gene data show CDR1 as MNHEY and CDR2 as SVGAGI.

This chain uses TRBV12-5 with TRBJ2-7; 11 nucleotides match TRBD2. This CDR3 comprises 17 residues. Germline V gene data show CDR1 as LGHNT and CDR2 as FRNRAP. Losses at the gene ends were 7 bases for V and 5 bases for J; bases not matched to a gene: 16. CDR3 in amino acids: CASAIILAGELYHEQYF. The CDR3 nucleotides are TGTGCTAGTGCCATCATACTAGCGGGGGAGCTATATCACGAGCAGTACTTC.